This T cell receptor (beta chain) originates from a study of blood T cell repertoires in COVID-19. On the study more broadly: The cDNA or gDNA used as material had been derived from T cells, B-cell-depleted T cells, or PBMCs.

Profiling relied on immunoSEQ multiplex PCR, and the TCRdb table lists in-frame clones only, not all of them. The sample consists of some 71,000 clones, over 65% of them appearing once. The length of the CDR3 is 16 residues. Germline CDR1 and CDR2: SGHDN and FVKESK. The V end was cut by 0 bases, the J end by 4 bases, with 14 bases between. The gene calls are TRBV14 and TRBJ2-3; weak D call: TRBD2 (5 bases). The sequencing sample was made of peripheral blood. This TCR came from a woman between 70 and 85 years old with acute or convalescent COVID-19. Written as DNA, the CDR3 is TGTGCCAGCAGCCAAGATCTGAGGGTAGGGCCAGATACGCAGTATTTT. This codes for CASSQDLRVGPDTQYF.